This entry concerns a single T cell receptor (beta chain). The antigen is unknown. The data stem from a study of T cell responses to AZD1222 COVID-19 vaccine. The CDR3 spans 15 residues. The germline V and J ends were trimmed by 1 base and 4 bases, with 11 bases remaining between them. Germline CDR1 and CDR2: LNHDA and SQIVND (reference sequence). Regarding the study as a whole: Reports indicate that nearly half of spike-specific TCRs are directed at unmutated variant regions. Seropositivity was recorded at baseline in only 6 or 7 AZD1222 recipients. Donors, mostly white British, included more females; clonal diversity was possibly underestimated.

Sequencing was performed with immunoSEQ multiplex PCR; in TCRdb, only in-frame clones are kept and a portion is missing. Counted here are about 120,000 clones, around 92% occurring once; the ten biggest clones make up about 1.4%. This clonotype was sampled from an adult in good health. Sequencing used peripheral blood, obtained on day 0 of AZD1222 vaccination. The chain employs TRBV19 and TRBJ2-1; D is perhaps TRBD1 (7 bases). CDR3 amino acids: CASSIVGGQYNEQFF. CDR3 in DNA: TGTGCCAGTAGTATAGTCGGGGGACAGTACAATGAGCAGTTCTTC.